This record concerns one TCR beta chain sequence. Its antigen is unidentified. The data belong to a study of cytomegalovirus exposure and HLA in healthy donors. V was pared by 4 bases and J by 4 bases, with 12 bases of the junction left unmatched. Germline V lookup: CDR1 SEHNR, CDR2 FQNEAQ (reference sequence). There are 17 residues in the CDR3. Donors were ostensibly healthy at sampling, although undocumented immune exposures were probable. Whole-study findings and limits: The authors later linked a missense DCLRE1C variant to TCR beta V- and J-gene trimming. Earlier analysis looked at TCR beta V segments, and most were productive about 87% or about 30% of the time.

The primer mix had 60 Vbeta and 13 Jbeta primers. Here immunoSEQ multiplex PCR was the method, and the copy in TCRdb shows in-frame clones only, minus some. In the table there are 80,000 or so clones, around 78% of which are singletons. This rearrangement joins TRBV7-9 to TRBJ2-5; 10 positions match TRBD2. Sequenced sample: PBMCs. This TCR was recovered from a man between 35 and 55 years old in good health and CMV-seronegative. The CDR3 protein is CASSSGSAGGWRETQYF. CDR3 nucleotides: TGTGCCAGCAGCTCGGGTTCAGCGGGAGGGTGGAGAGAGACCCAGTACTTC.